This TCR beta chain is drawn from a study of OX40 agonist ivuxolimab in advanced cancers. Concerning the study at large: Ivuxolimab, which targeted the costimulatory receptor OX40 (CD134), was an agonistic, fully human IgG2 monoclonal antibody. Intravenous ivuxolimab was administered to patients every 2 weeks at six dose levels: 0.01, 0.1, 0.3, 1.5, 3 and 10 mg/kg. Of the 52 patients in dose escalation, some 20 had hepatocellular carcinoma, some 15 had melanoma, 9 had renal cell carcinoma and 9 had head and neck cancer. A male proportion of 70% to 90% and a mean age of about 60 years, ranging from 23 to 79, were recorded for the dose-escalation cohort. Prior anti-PD-1, anti-PD-L1 or anti-CTLA-4 therapy was permitted, and roughly two fifths of dose-escalation patients had received checkpoint inhibitors. Three dose-escalation patients achieved partial responses, one with hepatocellular carcinoma and two with cutaneous melanoma. Peripheral TCRbeta sequencing was intended to test whether TCR sequence diversity was altered and clonal T-cell expansion was caused by ivuxolimab. The paper covers the monotherapy dose-escalation part of the phase I ivuxolimab trial, which included N ≈ 54 patients. The research as a whole found: The antigen specificity of the clonally expanded peripheral T cells was not determined. In the 0.1-3.0 mg/kg groups, partial responders were among the patients with the lowest normalized peripheral clonal expansion, particularly in CD8+ T cells. At doses of 0.1 to 3.0 mg/kg, clonal expansion of both CD4+ and CD8+ blood T cells was observed from baseline to week 6. After ivuxolimab, CD8+ T cells had more expanded clones than CD4+ T cells on average. Low levels of normalized T-cell clonal expansion were also seen in some patients who did not respond.

On this clone: No antigen is known for it. Base quality data are lacking; no much larger clone is found one base away.

Patients with autoimmune disease history or receiving systemic immunosuppression were excluded from the trial. Peripheral blood for TCR sequencing was collected from all dose cohorts at baseline, on cycle 4 day 1, and on cycle 7 day 1. The samples were drawn from a first-in-human, open-label, multicenter phase I dose-escalation trial of ivuxolimab. The trial enrolled adults with locally advanced or metastatic head and neck squamous cell, hepatocellular, melanoma or renal cell carcinoma. Before TCR sequencing, CD4+ T cells and CD8+ T cells from peripheral blood were sorted into separate populations. CDR3 length: 12 amino acids, cysteine to phenylalanine. This entry keeps only the CDR3 DNA: 36 bases, framed from base 1. The junction shows trimming of 5 bases on V and 6 bases on J, plus 11 bases between the germline ends. Based on the germline V gene, the CDR1 and CDR2 sequences are SGHAT and FQNNGV.

Genomic DNA was extracted from sorted cells for sequencing of the TCRbeta CDR3 region. The immunoSEQ Assay was used to sequence the TCRbeta CDR3 regions. TCRdb re-hosts the immuneACCESS table, in-frame sequences only. Its copies lack some clones; in the studies checked, an unresolved V gene accounts for under half of them, and the cause for the rest is not known. This sample lists roughly 53,000 clones; around 85% were detected once. The biggest ten clones account for 52% of the sample. The sample in question was CD4+ or CD8+ T cells sorted from blood, obtained in a trial of the OX40 agonist ivuxolimab. The rearranged chain carries TRBV11-2 and TRBJ2-7; the D segment could be TRBD1, given 6 matching bases. This clonotype was sampled from an adult with an advanced solid tumor such as melanoma, head and neck, liver or kidney cancer. CDR3 sequence: CASSPRTVEQYF. The sequence in DNA is TGTGCCAGCAGCCCTCGGACAGTCGAGCAGTACTTC.